This T cell receptor (beta chain) is from a study of OX40 agonist ivuxolimab in advanced cancers. With regard to the full study: Ivuxolimab, which targeted the costimulatory receptor OX40 (CD134), was an agonistic, fully human IgG2 monoclonal antibody. Intravenous ivuxolimab was administered to patients every 2 weeks at six dose levels: 0.01, 0.1, 0.3, 1.5, 3 and 10 mg/kg. Peripheral TCRbeta sequencing aimed to test whether ivuxolimab altered TCR sequence diversity and caused clonal T-cell expansion. Patients were allowed to have had prior anti-PD-1, anti-PD-L1 or anti-CTLA-4 therapy, and more than 35% of the dose-escalation patients had been treated with checkpoint inhibitors. Of the roughly 52 dose-escalation patients, hepatocellular carcinoma was present in roughly 19, melanoma in some 15, renal cell carcinoma in 9 and head and neck cancer in 9. Partial responses were achieved by three dose-escalation patients, of whom one had hepatocellular carcinoma and two had cutaneous melanoma. A male proportion of nearly 85% and a mean age of around 60 years, ranging from roughly 23 to 79, were recorded for the dose-escalation cohort. The monotherapy dose-escalation portion (N ≈ 57 patients) of the phase I ivuxolimab trial is reported in the paper.

For sequencing of the TCRbeta CDR3 region, genomic DNA was extracted from the sorted cells. The immunoSEQ Assay was used for sequencing of TCRbeta CDR3 regions. TCRdb mirrors the immuneACCESS table, restricted to in-frame sequences. Some clones are absent from its copies; in checked studies, under half trace to an unresolved V gene, and the reason for the others is unknown. The sample yields around 80,000 clones; roughly 90% were counted once. The ten largest make up about 2.1% of the sample. This clone came up once. Its antigen remains undetermined. Base quality data are lacking; no much larger clone is found one base away. The full study reports these points: Antigen specificity was not determined for the clonally expanded peripheral T cells. After ivuxolimab, expanded clones were on average more numerous among CD8+ T cells than among CD4+ T cells. Low levels of normalized T-cell clonal expansion were also seen in some patients who did not respond. Partial responders in the 0.1-3.0 mg/kg groups had among the lowest normalized peripheral clonal expansion, especially among CD8+ T cells. At doses from 0.1 to 3.0 mg/kg, clonal expansion was seen in both CD4+ and CD8+ blood T cells between baseline and week 6.

Patients with a history of autoimmune disease or receiving systemic immunosuppression were excluded from the trial. In every dose cohort, peripheral blood was drawn for TCR sequencing at baseline, cycle 4 day 1, and cycle 7 day 1. Samples came from an open-label, multicenter, first-in-human phase I dose-escalation trial of ivuxolimab. Adults with locally advanced or metastatic melanoma, renal cell, hepatocellular, or head and neck squamous cell carcinoma were enrolled in the trial. Before TCR sequencing, CD4+ and CD8+ T cells were separately sorted from peripheral blood. The germline V gene (reference sequence) specifies LNHNV as CDR1 and YYDKDF as CDR2. Taken from cysteine to phenylalanine, the CDR3 has 16 residues. CDR3 DNA only is kept here, 48 bases in frame from base 1. At the junction V is shortened by 0 bases and J by 0 bases, with 12 bases in between.

The TCR sequence derives from an adult with an advanced solid tumor such as melanoma, head and neck, liver or kidney cancer. The specimen comprised CD4+ or CD8+ T cells sorted from blood, sampled in a trial of the OX40 agonist ivuxolimab. The chain joins TRBV15 to TRBJ2-7, with TRBD2 tentatively as D gene (6 bases match). The nucleotides are TGTGCCACCAGCAGAGATACTACTAGCACCTCCTACGAGCAGTACTTC. It specifies CATSRDTTSTSYEQYF. The variable domain in full, with residues beyond the CDR3 obtained from the reference TRBV15 and TRBJ2-7 genes, is DAMVIQNPRYQVTQFGKPVTLSCSQTLNHNVMYWYQQKSSQAPKLLFHYYDKDFNNEADTPDNFQSRRPNTSFCFLDIRSPGLGDTAMYLCATSRDTTSTSYEQYFGPGTRLTVT.